The 30 T cell receptor beta chains below all came from one sample that was sequenced in a study of graft-versus-host responses after intestinal transplantation. Using immunoSEQ multiplex PCR, the repertoire was profiled, and TCRdb retains in-frame clones only, with some absent. The data contain tens of thousands of clones, 70% to 90% of them singletons. The sequenced sample was PBMCs, obtained 26 days after transplant. Receptors originate from a human patient who received an intestinal transplant, so some T cells may come from the graft donor.

CDR3: CASATATDTQYF. The CDR3 coding sequence is TGTGCCAGCGCGACAGCCACAGATACGCAGTATTTT. V is TRBV6-1 and J is TRBJ2-3; D might be TRBD1 (5 bases). CDR3 size: 12 residues. The V end lost 8 bases, the J end lost 2 bases, and 8 bases lay between the germline ends. From germline, CDR1 is MNHNS and CDR2 SASEGT.

This rearrangement joins TRBV9 to TRBJ2-5, with a possible D match to TRBD2 (5 bases). The CDR3 consists of 14 residues. V gave up 6 bases and J gave up 5 bases, with 17 bases separating them. CDR1 and CDR2 (germline): SGDLS, YYNGEE. The CDR3 bases are TGTGCCAGCACTAACAAGTCGGGGTGGGAGACCCAGTACTTC. It is translated as CASTNKSGWETQYF.

The chain carries TRBV2 and TRBJ2-7, with D perhaps matching TRBD2 (5 bases). Germline assignment: CDR1 SNHLY and CDR2 FYNNEI. This CDR3 contains 13 residues. V lost 10 bases and J 2 bases, leaving 15 bases between the germline ends. The CDR3 nucleotides are TGTGCCACCAAGGGCGAGGGTACCTACGAGCAGTACGTC. Translated, it gives CATKGEGTYEQYV.

The chain joins TRBV2 to TRBJ2-3; 12 positions agree with TRBD2. This CDR3 has 17 residues. V gave up 8 bases and J gave up 4 bases; unmatched junction bases: 13. CDR1 is SNHLY and CDR2 is FYNNEI in the germline V gene. CDR3 residues: CASGTTSGSSGPDTQYF. The CDR3, as DNA: TGTGCCAGCGGCACGACTAGCGGGAGTTCGGGCCCAGATACGCAGTATTTT.

Only a few counts were recorded for this clone. The CDR3 spells CASSQGPPYEQYV. As DNA, the CDR3 is TGTGCCAGCAGCCAGGGCCCGCCCTACGAGCAGTACGTC. The chain employs TRBV6-1 and TRBJ2-7; TRBD1 is a possible D gene (5 bases). CDR1 and CDR2 from the germline V gene are MNHNS and SASEGT. The CDR3 is 13 residues long. V dropped 6 bases and J dropped 2 bases, with 11 bases sitting between them.

With regard to this clone: The conserved closing phenylalanine or tryptophan is absent in this CDR3, likely reflecting a read error. The chain is built from TRBV6-5 and TRBJ2-7, with 9 bases identical to TRBD1. In germline, CDR1 is MNHEY, CDR2 SVGAGI. CDR3 length: 14 amino acids. The CDR3 coding sequence is TGTGCCAGCAGCCCCGGGACAGGGTCCTACGGGCAGTACCTC. The encoded protein is CASSPGTGSYGQYL.

The chain has TRBV2 and TRBJ2-2; 14 bases align to TRBD2. There are 19 residues in the CDR3. Germline V gives CDR1 SNHLY, CDR2 FYNNEI. After removal of 6 bases from V and 1 base from J, the junction contained 10 bases not matched to a gene. The CDR3 DNA reads TGTGCCAGCAGGACCGGACTAGCGGGGGGACGCTTGAACACCGGGGAGCTGTTTTTT. Translating gives CASRTGLAGGRLNTGELFF.

This sequence joins TRBV30 and TRBJ1-5, with D uncertain. CDR1 GTSNPN and CDR2 SVGIG come from the germline V gene (reference sequence). The CDR3 contains 14 residues. Between the trimmed V and J ends, which lost 0 bases and 6 bases, there was a span of 12 bases. This chain's CDR3 is CAWSVSGRAQPQHF. The CDR3 region has the DNA TGTGCCTGGAGTGTTTCCGGGCGGGCTCAGCCCCAGCATTTT.

This clone was counted only a few times. The CDR3 DNA follows: TGTGCCAGCAGTTCGCCACCCGAGGGATGGGAGACCCAGTACTTC. It is translated as CASSSPPEGWETQYF. The chain couples TRBV6-1 to TRBJ2-5; D possibly corresponds to TRBD2 (5 bases). The germline gives CDR1 MNHNS, CDR2 SASEGT. The CDR3 consists of 15 residues. V lost 5 bases and J 5 bases, leaving 18 bases between the germline ends.

The CDR3 loop reads CASSAYTGAYGYTF. The CDR3 DNA reads TGTGCCAGCAGCGCATACACAGGGGCGTATGGCTACACCTTC. The chain employs TRBV9 and TRBJ1-2, with 7 nucleotides matching TRBD1. V was clipped by 3 bases and J by 5 bases; unmatched bases: 7. CDR1 and CDR2 (germline): SGDLS, YYNGEE. The CDR3 consists of 14 residues.

This sequence joins TRBV9 and TRBJ1-2, with 8 bases matching TRBD1. Trimming cost V 1 base and J 4 bases; bases outside gene matches: 9. The CDR3 has 16 residues. Germline assignment: CDR1 SGDLS and CDR2 YYNGEE. DNA for the CDR3: TGTGCCAGCAGCGTACGTGAGCAGGGGGCAGGCTATGGCTACACCTTC. As protein: CASSVREQGAGYGYTF. The variable domain in full, completed from reference TRBV9 and TRBJ1-2, reads DSGVTQTPKHLITATGQRVTLRCSPRSGDLSVYWYQQSLDQGLQFLIQYYNGEERAKGNILERFSAQQFPDLHSELNLSSLELGDSALYFCASSVREQGAGYGYTFGSGTRLTVV.

Worth noting for this clone: At one boundary the junction diverges from the germline segment, which might be a read error. This rearrangement joins TRBV6-5 to TRBJ1-2; possible D gene TRBD1, 6 bases. There are 15 residues in the CDR3. Germline loops: CDR1 MNHEY, CDR2 SVGAGI. The CDR3 sequence is CASSYRFGQPPNLLF. The CDR3 bases are TGTGCCAGCAGTTACCGATTCGGACAGCCGCCAAATCTCCTATTC.

The chain carries TRBV5-4 and TRBJ2-7; 7 bases line up with TRBD1. J was trimmed by 2 bases and V by 4 bases; bases with no gene match: 6. CDR1 and CDR2 from the germline V gene are SGHNT and YYREEE (reference sequence). The CDR3 is 14 amino acids. Here the CDR3 DNA reads TGTGCCAGCAGCCCCGGGACAGCTCCCTACGAGCAGTACTTC. It codes for CASSPGTAPYEQYF.

This chain uses TRBV4-3 with TRBJ2-7; tentative D call: TRBD2 (5 bases). Germline lookup yields CDR1 LGHNA and CDR2 YSLEER. The CDR3 consists of 14 residues. V shed 0 bases and J shed 5 bases, with 11 bases lying between them. The CDR3 DNA sequence: TGCGCCAGCAGCCAAGATCGTCGGGGTCACGAGCAGTACGTC. Translation: CASSQDRRGHEQYV.

This chain joins TRBV5-4 and TRBJ1-2; a possible D gene is TRBD1 (5 bases). CDR3 length: 16 residues. V gave up 0 bases and J gave up 4 bases, with 16 bases separating them. Germline lookup yields CDR1 SGHNT and CDR2 YYREEE (reference sequence). The CDR3 loop is CASSLVSGTGVYGYTF. CDR3 coding DNA: TGTGCCAGCAGCTTGGTGTCCGGGACGGGAGTCTATGGCTACACCTTC.

The chain recombines TRBV6-1 with TRBJ2-3; D is unclear. V lost 4 bases and J 0 bases, leaving 5 bases between the germline ends. The CDR3 is 13 residues long. From germline, CDR1 is MNHNS and CDR2 SASEGT. The CDR3 region has the DNA TGTGCCAGCAGTGTCACTAGCACAGATACGCAGTATTTT. Translating gives CASSVTSTDTQYF.

The genes are TRBV7-3 and TRBJ2-7; TRBD2 matches 7 bases. This CDR3 has 19 amino acids. The germline CDR1 and CDR2 sequences are SGHTA and FQGTGA. The ends lost 3 bases at V and 1 base at J; junction bases unmatched: 18. The CDR3 DNA follows: TGTGCCAGCAGCTTGAGGGACCGGGACTACACCACCCGATCCTACGAGCAGTACTTC. Its translation: CASSLRDRDYTTRSYEQYF.

The CDR3 protein is CASSVETGIQETQYF. Written as DNA, the CDR3 is TGTGCCAGCAGCGTAGAAACAGGGATACAAGAGACCCAGTACTTC. The chain carries TRBV9 and TRBJ2-5, with D possibly TRBD1 on 6 matching bases. The V end lost 0 bases, the J end lost 2 bases, and 11 bases lay between the germline ends. Germline V gene lookup returns CDR1 SGDLS and CDR2 YYNGEE. The CDR3 length is 15 residues.

This chain joins TRBV5-5 and TRBJ1-4; 9 nucleotides line up with TRBD1. The CDR3 consists of 14 residues. Germline V gives CDR1 SGHKS, CDR2 YYEKEE (reference sequence). V was clipped by 4 bases and J by 10 bases; unmatched bases: 8. The CDR3, as DNA: TGTGCCAGCAGCCCGGACAGGGGATTAGGAAAACTGTTTTTT. Its translation: CASSPDRGLGKLFF.

The rearrangement joins TRBV27 to TRBJ1-1; 7 positions agree with TRBD1. This CDR3 has 16 amino acids. The germline gives CDR1 MNHEY, CDR2 SMNVEV (reference sequence). Trimming took 5 bases from V and 4 from J; bases not matched to a gene: 13. The CDR3 DNA reads TGTGCCAGCAGTCCCCGGGCAGGGGGGCGCGGCACTGAAGCTTTCTTT. This gives the protein CASSPRAGGRGTEAFF.

This clone came up a few times. The chain recombines TRBV5-6 with TRBJ1-4; no reliable D call. This CDR3 is 11 amino acids long. V was trimmed by 6 bases and J by 12 bases, leaving 12 bases between them. Germline V gene data show CDR1 as SGHDT and CDR2 as YYEEEE. The CDR3 DNA reads as TGTGCCAGCACCCTCGGGGAAGAACTGTTTTTT. This gives the protein CASTLGEELFF.

The count of this clone is one. J is TRBJ2-6 and V is TRBV18; D is unresolved. Germline V gives CDR1 KGHSH, CDR2 LQKENI. The CDR3 extends over 16 amino acids. V lost 4 bases, J lost 0 bases, and 10 bases lay in between. In DNA form, the CDR3 reads TGTGCCAGCTCACTCGAACCGGTCTCTGGGGCCAACGTCCTGACTTTC. This sequence encodes CASSLEPVSGANVLTF.

The chain employs TRBV28 and TRBJ2-5, with 8 bases that match TRBD2. The J call may be mistaken, given a closer DNA end match to TRBJ2-7. The length of the CDR3 is 17 residues. The V gene's germline CDR1 is MDHEN and CDR2 SYDVKM. Here the CDR3 reads CASSLGSGGANSYEQYF. The CDR3 DNA follows: TGTGCCAGCAGTTTGGGGTCGGGGGGGGCTAATTCCTACGAGCAGTACTTC.

Here the CDR3 DNA reads TGTGCCAGCAGCGGGGTAGCCAAAAACATTCAGTACTTC. It specifies CASSGVAKNIQYF. V usage is TRBV27 and J usage is TRBJ2-4; D may be TRBD2 (5 bases). CDR3 length equals 13 residues. Per the germline V gene, CDR1 is MNHEY and CDR2 is SMNVEV (reference sequence). The V end lost 6 bases, the J end lost 0 bases, and 6 bases lay between the germline ends.

CDR3 sequence: CSVVVVNTGELFF. The CDR3 DNA reads TGCAGCGTTGTTGTCGTAAACACCGGGGAGCTGTTTTTT. The rearrangement uses TRBV29-1 and TRBJ2-2; D call uncertain. In germline, CDR1 is SQVTM, CDR2 ANQGSEA. This CDR3 has 13 amino acids. Deletions cut 4 bases from V and 2 bases from J, with 8 bases between.

This clone was detected once. This chain connects TRBV15 to TRBJ2-1; 8 bases map to TRBD2. Germline V gene lookup returns CDR1 LNHNV and CDR2 YYDKDF (reference sequence). J gave up 5 bases and V 5 bases, and 2 bases lay outside the gene matches. CDR3 length: 13 amino acids. The DNA for the CDR3 is TGTGCCACCAGCTTCGGGGGGGACAATGAGCAGTTCTTC. This codes for CATSFGGDNEQFF.

The V call is TRBV6-1, the J call TRBJ1-6; D may be TRBD1 (5 bases). This CDR3 contains 14 residues. V was clipped by 6 bases and J by 4 bases, with 10 bases between them. Germline CDR1 MNHNS, CDR2 SASEGT. As DNA, the CDR3 is TGTGCCAGCAGAAGCAGGGTTTATAATTCACCCCTCCACTTT. This sequence encodes CASRSRVYNSPLHF.

J is TRBJ1-6 and V is TRBV27; unclear D gene. The germline CDR1 and CDR2 sequences are MNHEY and SMNVEV (reference sequence). V lost 2 bases and J lost 11, with 10 bases in between. The CDR3 extends over 13 amino acids. The DNA for the CDR3 is TGTGCCAGCAGTTTAGGGCCAGGCCCACCCCTCCACTTT. Protein product: CASSLGPGPPLHF.

The genes are TRBV5-6 and TRBJ1-5; TRBD1 might be the D (5 bases). This CDR3 contains 12 residues. V lost 0 bases, J lost 9 bases, and 7 bases lay in between. Germline lookup yields CDR1 SGHDT and CDR2 YYEEEE. CDR3 protein: CASSLGGGPQHF. CDR3 nucleotides: TGTGCCAGCAGCTTGGGGGGCGGGCCCCAGCATTTT. The variable domain in full, completed from reference TRBV5-6 and TRBJ1-5, reads DAGVTQSPTHLIKTRGQQVTLRCSPKSGHDTVSWYQQALGQGPQFIFQYYEEEERQRGNFPDRFSGHQFPNYSSELNVNALLLGDSALYLCASSLGGGPQHFGDGTRLSIL.

The chain employs TRBV2 and TRBJ2-5; a weak D match, TRBD1 (5 bases). Per the germline V gene, CDR1 is SNHLY and CDR2 is FYNNEI. V shed 1 base and J shed 5 bases, with 20 bases lying between them. The CDR3 totals 17 residues. The CDR3, as DNA: TGTGCCAGCAGTGAAGTCCCCAGGGTGGCGTTTGGGGAGACCCAGTACTTC. Protein product: CASSEVPRVAFGETQYF. The variable domain in full, with the rest retrieved from reference TRBV2 and TRBJ2-5, is EPEVTQTPSHQVTQMGQEVILRCVPISNHLYFYWYRQILGQKVEFLVSFYNNEISEKSEIFDDQFSVERPDGSNFTLKIRSTKLEDSAMYFCASSEVPRVAFGETQYFGPGTRLLVL.